This T cell receptor (beta chain) was retrieved from a study of OX40 agonist ivuxolimab in advanced cancers. Across the study: Previous treatment with anti-PD-1, anti-PD-L1 or anti-CTLA-4 therapy was allowed; over 35% had received some. Three partial responders included one hepatocellular carcinoma patient and two cutaneous melanoma patients. Points from the study as a whole: The CD4+ and CD8+ T cells in the blood had expanded clonally by week 6 at 0.1 to 3.0 mg/kg.

This clone was counted once. Its antigen is unknown. The CDR3 is made up of 15 amino acids. The V segment lost 6 bases and the J segment 6 bases; nucleotides outside the gene matches: 7. CDR1 is KGHSH and CDR2 is LQKENI in the germline V gene. Assay: immunoSEQ multiplex PCR; the TCRdb copy retains only in-frame clones and omits some. Of roughly 110,000 clones detected, about nine tenths appear once; the ten largest clones hold 0.45% to 0.5%. The V call is TRBV18, the J call TRBJ2-1; 11 bases are a match to TRBD2. The sequences come from CD4+ or CD8+ T cells sorted from blood, collected in a trial of the OX40 agonist ivuxolimab. The origin of this receptor is an adult with an advanced solid tumor such as melanoma, head and neck, liver or kidney cancer. CDR3: CASSGLAGGANEQFF. DNA for the CDR3: TGTGCCAGCTCCGGACTAGCGGGTGGGGCCAATGAGCAGTTCTTC.